This entry concerns a single T cell receptor (beta chain). Antigen unknown. The data were obtained in a study of T cell responses to AZD1222 COVID-19 vaccine. The study's findings and limits: Spike as a whole was targeted by vaccine-associated CD4 TCRs, dominant at 160-218 and 743-854.

TCRdb's table, derived via immunoSEQ multiplex PCR, lists solely in-frame clones and lacks some. Found here are 140,000 to 150,000 clones, under 95% of them singletons; the top ten hold over 8%. The specimen comprised peripheral blood, sampled on day 0 of AZD1222 vaccination. This receptor was obtained from an adult in good health.

The CDR3 spells CASSKGTANQPQHF. The CDR3 region has the DNA TGTGCCAGTAGTAAAGGGACGGCGAATCAGCCCCAGCATTTT. The gene calls are TRBV19 and TRBJ1-5; D is possibly TRBD1 (5 bases). V gave up 4 bases and J gave up 4 bases, with 11 bases separating them. The CDR3 totals 14 residues. Per the germline V gene, CDR1 is LNHDA and CDR2 is SQIVND (reference sequence).